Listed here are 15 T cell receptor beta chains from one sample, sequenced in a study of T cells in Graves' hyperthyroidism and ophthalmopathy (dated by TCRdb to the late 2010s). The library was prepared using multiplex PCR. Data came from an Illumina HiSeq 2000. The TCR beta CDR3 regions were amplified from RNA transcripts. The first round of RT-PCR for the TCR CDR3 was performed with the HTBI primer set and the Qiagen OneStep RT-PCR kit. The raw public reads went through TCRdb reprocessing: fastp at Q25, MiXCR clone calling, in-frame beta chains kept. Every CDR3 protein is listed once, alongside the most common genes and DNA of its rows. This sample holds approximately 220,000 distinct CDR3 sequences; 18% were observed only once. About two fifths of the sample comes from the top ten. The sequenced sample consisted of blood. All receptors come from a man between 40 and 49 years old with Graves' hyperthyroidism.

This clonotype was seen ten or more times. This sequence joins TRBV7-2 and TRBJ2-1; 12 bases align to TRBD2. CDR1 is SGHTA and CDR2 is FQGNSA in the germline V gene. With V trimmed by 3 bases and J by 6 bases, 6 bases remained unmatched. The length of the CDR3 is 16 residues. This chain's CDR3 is CASSFPTSGGTNEQFF. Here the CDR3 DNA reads TGTGCCAGCAGCTTTCCCACTAGCGGGGGGACCAATGAGCAGTTCTTC.

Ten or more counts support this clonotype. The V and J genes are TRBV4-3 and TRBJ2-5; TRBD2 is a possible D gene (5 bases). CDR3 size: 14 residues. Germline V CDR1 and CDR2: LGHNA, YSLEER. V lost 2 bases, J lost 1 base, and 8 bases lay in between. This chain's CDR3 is CASSQQRIQETQYF. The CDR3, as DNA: TGCGCCAGCAGCCAACAGCGGATCCAAGAGACCCAGTACTTC.

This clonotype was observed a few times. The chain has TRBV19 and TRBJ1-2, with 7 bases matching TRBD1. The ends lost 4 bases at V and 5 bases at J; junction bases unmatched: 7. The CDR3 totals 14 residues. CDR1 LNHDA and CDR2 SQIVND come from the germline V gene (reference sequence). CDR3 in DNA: TGTGCCAGTAGTAAACAGGGGAGAGGGTATGGCTACACCTTC. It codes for CASSKQGRGYGYTF.

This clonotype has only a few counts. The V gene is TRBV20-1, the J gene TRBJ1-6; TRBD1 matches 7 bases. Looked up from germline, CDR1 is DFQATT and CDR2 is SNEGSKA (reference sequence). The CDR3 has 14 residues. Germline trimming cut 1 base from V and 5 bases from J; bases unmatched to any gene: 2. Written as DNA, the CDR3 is TGCAGTGCTAGAGGCGACAGGGATAATTCACCCCTCCACTTT. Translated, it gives CSARGDRDNSPLHF.

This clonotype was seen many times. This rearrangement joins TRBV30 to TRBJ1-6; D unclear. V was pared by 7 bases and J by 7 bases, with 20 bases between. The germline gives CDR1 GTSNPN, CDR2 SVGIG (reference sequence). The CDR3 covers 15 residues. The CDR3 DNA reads TGTGCCTATGATCGTGGCGGCGCCTGGAATTCACCCCTCCACTTT. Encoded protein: CAYDRGGAWNSPLHF. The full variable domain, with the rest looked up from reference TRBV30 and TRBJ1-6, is SQTIHQWPATLVQPVGSPLSLECTVEGTSNPNLYWYRQAAGRGLQLLFYSVGIGQISSEVPQNLSASRPQDRQFILSSKKLLLSDSGFYLCAYDRGGAWNSPLHFGNGTRLTVT.

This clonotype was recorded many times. As DNA, the CDR3 is TGTGCCAGCAGTTTCCCGGAGAGACACACCGGGGAGCTGTTTTTT. As protein: CASSFPERHTGELFF. The chain joins TRBV28 to TRBJ2-2; D unclear. Germline lookup yields CDR1 MDHEN and CDR2 SYDVKM. Trimming shortened V by 3 bases and J by 3 bases, and 11 bases separated the two germline ends. The CDR3 has 15 residues.

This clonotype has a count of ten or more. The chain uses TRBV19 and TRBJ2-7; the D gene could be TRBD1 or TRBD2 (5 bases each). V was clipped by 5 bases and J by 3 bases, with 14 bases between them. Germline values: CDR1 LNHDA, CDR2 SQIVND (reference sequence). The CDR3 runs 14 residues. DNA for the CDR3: TGTGCCAGTAGTCCCGGGACCGCAGACTACGAGCAGTACTTC. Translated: CASSPGTADYEQYF.

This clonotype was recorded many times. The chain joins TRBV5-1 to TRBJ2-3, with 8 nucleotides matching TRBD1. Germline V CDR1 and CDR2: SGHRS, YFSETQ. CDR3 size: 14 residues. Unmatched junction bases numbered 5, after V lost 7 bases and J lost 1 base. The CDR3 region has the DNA TGCGCCAGCCGCTCAGGGGGCGGCACAGATACGCAGTATTTT. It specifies CASRSGGGTDTQYF. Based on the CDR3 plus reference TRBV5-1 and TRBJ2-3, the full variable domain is KAGVTQTPRYLIKTRGQQVTLSCSPISGHRSVSWYQQTPGQGLQFLFEYFSETQRNKGNFPGRFSGRQFSNSRSEMNVSTLELGDSALYLCASRSGGGTDTQYFGPGTRLTVL.

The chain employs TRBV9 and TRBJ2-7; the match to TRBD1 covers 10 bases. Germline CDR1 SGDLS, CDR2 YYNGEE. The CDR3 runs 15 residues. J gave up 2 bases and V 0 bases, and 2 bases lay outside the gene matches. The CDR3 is CASSVAGQGTYEQYF. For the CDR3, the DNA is TGTGCCAGCAGCGTAGCGGGACAGGGGACCTACGAGCAGTACTTC. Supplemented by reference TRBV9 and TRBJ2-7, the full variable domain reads DSGVTQTPKHLITATGQRVTLRCSPRSGDLSVYWYQQSLDQGLQFLIQYYNGEERAKGNILERFSAQQFPDLHSELNLSSLELGDSALYFCASSVAGQGTYEQYFGPGTRLTVT.

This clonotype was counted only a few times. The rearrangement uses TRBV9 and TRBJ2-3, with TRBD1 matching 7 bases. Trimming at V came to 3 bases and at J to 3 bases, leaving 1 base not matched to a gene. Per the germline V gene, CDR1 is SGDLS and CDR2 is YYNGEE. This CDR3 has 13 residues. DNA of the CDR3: TGTGCCAGCAGCGCACAGGGGACAGATACGCAGTATTTT. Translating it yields CASSAQGTDTQYF.

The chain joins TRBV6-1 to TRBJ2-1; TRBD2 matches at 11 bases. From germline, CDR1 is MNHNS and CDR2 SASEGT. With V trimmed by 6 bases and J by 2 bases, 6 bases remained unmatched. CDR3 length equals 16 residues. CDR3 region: CASSPQLAGAYNEQFF. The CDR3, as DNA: TGTGCCAGCAGCCCCCAACTAGCGGGGGCCTACAATGAGCAGTTCTTC.

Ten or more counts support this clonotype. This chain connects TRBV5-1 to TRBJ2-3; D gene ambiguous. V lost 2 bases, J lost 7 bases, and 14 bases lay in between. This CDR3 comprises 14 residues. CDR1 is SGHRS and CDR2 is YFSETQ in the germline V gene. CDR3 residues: CASSFGERRNTQYF. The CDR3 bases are TGCGCCAGCAGCTTTGGGGAAAGGCGCAATACGCAGTATTTT.

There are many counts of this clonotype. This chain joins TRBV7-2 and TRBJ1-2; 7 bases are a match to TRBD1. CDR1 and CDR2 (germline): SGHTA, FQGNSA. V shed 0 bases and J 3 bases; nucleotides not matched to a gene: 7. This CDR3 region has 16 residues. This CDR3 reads CASSLAYRGSDYGYTF. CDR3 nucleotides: TGTGCCAGCAGCTTAGCGTACAGGGGTTCGGACTATGGCTACACCTTC.

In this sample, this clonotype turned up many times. The CDR3 region has the DNA TGTGCCTGGAGCGTATTCGCCGGGACAGGGTACGAGCAGTACTTC. This translates into CAWSVFAGTGYEQYF. This chain links TRBV30 with TRBJ2-7; 9 positions agree with TRBD1. The junction had 10 bases not matched to a gene; V was cut back by 3 bases and J by 4 bases. The CDR3 totals 15 residues. Looked up from germline, CDR1 is GTSNPN and CDR2 is SVGIG (reference sequence).

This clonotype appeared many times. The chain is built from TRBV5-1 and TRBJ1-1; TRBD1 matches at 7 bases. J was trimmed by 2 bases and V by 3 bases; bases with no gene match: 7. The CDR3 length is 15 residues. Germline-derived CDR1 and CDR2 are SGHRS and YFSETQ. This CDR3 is CASSSSGTANTEAFF. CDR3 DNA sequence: TGCGCCAGCAGCTCCTCCGGGACAGCTAACACTGAAGCTTTCTTT. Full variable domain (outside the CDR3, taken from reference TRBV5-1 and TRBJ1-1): KAGVTQTPRYLIKTRGQQVTLSCSPISGHRSVSWYQQTPGQGLQFLFEYFSETQRNKGNFPGRFSGRQFSNSRSEMNVSTLELGDSALYLCASSSSGTANTEAFFGQGTRLTVV.